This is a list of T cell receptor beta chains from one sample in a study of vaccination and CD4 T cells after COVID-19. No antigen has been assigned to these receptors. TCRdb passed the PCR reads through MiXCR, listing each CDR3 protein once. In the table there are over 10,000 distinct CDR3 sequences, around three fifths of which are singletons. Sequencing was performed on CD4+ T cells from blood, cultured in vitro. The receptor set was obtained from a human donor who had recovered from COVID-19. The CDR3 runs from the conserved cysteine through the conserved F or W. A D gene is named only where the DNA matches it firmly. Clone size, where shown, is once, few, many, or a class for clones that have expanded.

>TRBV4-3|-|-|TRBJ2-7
TGCGCCAGCAGCAAGGGAACCTTTGACGAGCAGTACTTC
CASSKGTFDEQYF
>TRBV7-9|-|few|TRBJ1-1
TGTGCCAGCAGCTTGACCCCACAAGCCATCGGGCACACTGAAGCTTTCTTT
CASSLTPQAIGHTEAFF
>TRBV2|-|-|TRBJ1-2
TGTGCCAGCAGTGTAGAGGCTAACTATGGCTACACCTTC
CASSVEANYGYTF
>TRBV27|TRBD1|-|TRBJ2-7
TGTGCCAACAGAGATTACAGGGGGTCCTACGAGCAGTACTTC
CANRDYRGSYEQYF
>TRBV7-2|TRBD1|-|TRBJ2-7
TGTGCCAGCAGCTGGGACAGGGACTACGAGCAGTACTTC
CASSWDRDYEQYF
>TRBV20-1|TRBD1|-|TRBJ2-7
TGCAGTGCTAGGAAACGGGACAGCTCTTACGAGCAGTACTTC
CSARKRDSSYEQYF
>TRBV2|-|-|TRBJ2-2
TGTGCCAGCAGGCTACTAGTTAACACCGGGGAGCTGTTTTTT
CASRLLVNTGELFF
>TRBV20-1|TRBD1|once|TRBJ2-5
TGCAGTGCACGTTTGACAGGGCTCTTGAAGACCCAGTACTTC
CSARLTGLLKTQYF
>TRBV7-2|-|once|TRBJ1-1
TGTGCCAGCAGCCCCCCCCGGGGACCGGCTTTCTTT
CASSPPRGPAFF
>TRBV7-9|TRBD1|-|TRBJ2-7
TGTGCCAGCAGCCTTGGACAGGGGTTCTCCTACGAGCAGTACTTC
CASSLGQGFSYEQYF
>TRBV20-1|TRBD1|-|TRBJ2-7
TGCAGTGCGGGGACAGGCTTCTCCTACGAGCAGTACTTC
CSAGTGFSYEQYF
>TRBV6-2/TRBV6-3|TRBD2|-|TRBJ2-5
TGTGCCAGCAGTTACCTCTCGCGGGGGGAGACCCAGTACTTC
CASSYLSRGETQYF
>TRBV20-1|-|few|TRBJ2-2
TGCAGTGCTATTGAAAATGGGGTCGGGGAGCTGTTTTTT
CSAIENGVGELFF
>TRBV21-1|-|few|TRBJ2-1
TGTGCCAGCAGCAAATCCCTGTCGGGCTGTGAGCAGTTCTTC
CASSKSLSGCEQFF
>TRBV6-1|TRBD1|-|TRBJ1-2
TGTGCCTGGGGGTACAGGGGATCCGTCGGATGTGGCTACACCTTC
CAWGYRGSVGCGYTF
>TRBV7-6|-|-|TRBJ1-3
TGTGCCAGCAGCGGGGGAGGTGGAAACACCATATATTTT
CASSGGGGNTIYF
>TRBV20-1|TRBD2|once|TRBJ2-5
TGCAGTGCCCCAGATCCCTTTCTAGCGGGGGCCCAAGAGACCCAGTACTTC
CSAPDPFLAGAQETQYF
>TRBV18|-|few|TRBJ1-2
TGTGCCAGCTCACCCCAGGACAGATATGGCTACACCTTC
CASSPQDRYGYTF
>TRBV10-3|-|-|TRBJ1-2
TGTGCCATCAGTGAGACAGGGCCGTATGGCTACACCTTC
CAISETGPYGYTF
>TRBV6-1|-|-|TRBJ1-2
TGTGCCAGCAGTGAAATGGTTAGGGTCCACTATGGCTACACCTTC
CASSEMVRVHYGYTF
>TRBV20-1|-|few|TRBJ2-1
TGCAGTGCGGTGGGGGGAGTTATGACTGATGGCAATGAGCAGTTCTTC
CSAVGGVMTDGNEQFF
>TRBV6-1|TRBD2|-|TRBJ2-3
TGTGCCAGCAGTAGCTTAGCGGGAGATAGCACAGATACGCAGTATTTT
CASSSLAGDSTDTQYF
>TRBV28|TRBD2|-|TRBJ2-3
TGTGCCAGCACCCCTAGCGGGAGTCTCAGCACAGATACGCAGTATTTT
CASTPSGSLSTDTQYF
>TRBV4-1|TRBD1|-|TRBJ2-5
TGCGCCAGCAGCTACGGACAGGGGGCCGGAGAAGAGACCCAGTACTTC
CASSYGQGAGEETQYF
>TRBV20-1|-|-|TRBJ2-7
TGCAGTGCGCACAGGGAAATCTACGAGCAGTACTTC
CSAHREIYEQYF
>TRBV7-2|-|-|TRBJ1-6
TGTGCCAGCAGCTTACTTTCAGATTCACCCCTCCACTTT
CASSLLSDSPLHF
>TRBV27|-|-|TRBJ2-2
TGTGCCAGCAGTTTACAGACCACGCCCGGGGAGCTGTTTTTT
CASSLQTTPGELFF
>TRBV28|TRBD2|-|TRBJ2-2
TGTGCCAGCAGGGGTACTAGCGGGAGCGGGGAGCTGTTTTTT
CASRGTSGSGELFF
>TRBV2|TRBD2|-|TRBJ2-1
TGTGCCAGCTTGGGACTAGTCTACAATGAGCAGTTCTTC
CASLGLVYNEQFF
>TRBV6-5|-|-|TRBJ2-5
TGTGCCAGCAGGTACCCAGGGTCGGAGACCCAGTACTTC
CASRYPGSETQYF
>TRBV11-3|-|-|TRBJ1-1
TGTGCCAGCAGCTTGGACGGAAACACTGAAGCTTTCTTT
CASSLDGNTEAFF
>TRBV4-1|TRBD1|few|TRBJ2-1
TGCGCCAGCAGCCTAGGGGGTAGAGGGGGCAACTACAATGAGCAGTTCTTC
CASSLGGRGGNYNEQFF
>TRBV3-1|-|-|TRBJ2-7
TGTGCCAGCAGCCAAACCTCCTACGAGCAGTACTTC
CASSQTSYEQYF
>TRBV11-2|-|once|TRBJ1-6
TGTGCCAGCAGCTCAGGGGTTTCACCCCTCCACTTT
CASSSGVSPLHF
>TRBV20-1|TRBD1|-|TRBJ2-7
TGCAGTGCTAGATTTTTGGGACAGGGGATCTACGAGCAGTACTTC
CSARFLGQGIYEQYF
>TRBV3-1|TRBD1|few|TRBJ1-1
TGTGCCAGCAGCCCAAGGACAGGGAACATGAACACTGAAGCTTTCTTT
CASSPRTGNMNTEAFF
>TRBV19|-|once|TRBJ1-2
TGTGCCAGTAGGATGGAGGGTAGGGGCGGCTACACCTTC
CASRMEGRGGYTF
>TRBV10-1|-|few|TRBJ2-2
TGCGCCAGCAGGGACTCCCCGAACACCGGGGAGCTGTTTTTT
CASRDSPNTGELFF
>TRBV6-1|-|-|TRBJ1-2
TGTGCCAGCAGTGAAAGCGAGGGAAGGGGCTATGGCTACACCTTC
CASSESEGRGYGYTF
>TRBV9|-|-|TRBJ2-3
TGTGCCAGCAGCGTAGTCGGATCCACAGATACGCAGTATTTT
CASSVVGSTDTQYF
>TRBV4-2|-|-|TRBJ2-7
TGTGCCAGCAGCCAACAGGAGGGAGCGGTGGGCGAGCAGTACTTC
CASSQQEGAVGEQYF
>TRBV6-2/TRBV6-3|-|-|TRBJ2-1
TGTGCCAGCACCAAGAGTGGGGGGTCGAATGAGCAGTTCTTC
CASTKSGGSNEQFF
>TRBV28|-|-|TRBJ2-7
TGTGCCAGCACGAGCGCCCCATACGAGCAGTACTTC
CASTSAPYEQYF
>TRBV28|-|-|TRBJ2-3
TGTGCCAGTGGGACTCTCGTCCGGAAAGATACGCAGTATTTT
CASGTLVRKDTQYF
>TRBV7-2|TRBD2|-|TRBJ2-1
TGTGCCAGCAGCCTCTCAGCGAGCGGGAGAGGGTATGAGCAGTTCTTC
CASSLSASGRGYEQFF
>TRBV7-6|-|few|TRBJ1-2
TGTGCCAGCAGCTCCCGGGGTACAGGGAGTGACGGCTACACCTTC
CASSSRGTGSDGYTF
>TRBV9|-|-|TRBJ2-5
TGTGCCAGCAGCGTAGAGGTCGGCGAGACGGAGACCCAGTACTTC
CASSVEVGETETQYF
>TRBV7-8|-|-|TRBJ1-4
TGTGCCAGCAGCCAAGGACACCCAACTAATGAAAAACTGTTTTTT
CASSQGHPTNEKLFF
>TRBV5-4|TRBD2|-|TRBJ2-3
TGTGCCAGCAGAAAAACACTAGCGGGGACTAGCACAGATACGCAGTATTTT
CASRKTLAGTSTDTQYF
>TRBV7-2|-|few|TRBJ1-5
TGTGCCAGCAGCCCAAACAGGGACCAGCCCCAGCATTTT
CASSPNRDQPQHF
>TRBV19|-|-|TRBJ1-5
TGTGCCAGTAGTAGGGGACCAAATCAGCCCCAGCATTTT
CASSRGPNQPQHF